The clone carrying this T cell receptor beta chain was observed many times. CDR1 is MDHEN, CDR2 SYDVKM, per germline. V gave up 7 bases and J gave up 6 bases, with 19 bases separating them. The length of the CDR3 is 15 residues. This specimen comes from a study of T cells in Graves' hyperthyroidism and ophthalmopathy. Study-wide background: Peripheral blood samples were taken at initial diagnosis, prior to any treatment.

Diagnoses used clinical symptoms, serum thyroxine and TRAb, thyroid ultrasound and orbital computed tomography. Fresh peripheral blood, roughly 10 ml of it, supplied the PBMCs. Amplification of TCR beta CDR3 regions was performed using RNA transcripts as template. The HTBI primer set drove a first-round RT-PCR of the TCR CDR3. One entry per CDR3 protein results from TCRdb running MiXCR on the multiplex PCR reads. The top ten hold more than 4.5% of the sample, which has approximately 420,000 distinct CDR3 sequences, around 15% seen once. Sequenced input: blood. This receptor was taken from a woman under 30 with Graves' hyperthyroidism. This chain connects TRBV28 to TRBJ2-1, with a possible D match to TRBD2 (6 bases). Written as DNA, the CDR3 is TGTGCCAGCACCTCCGGGAGCGACGACGGCAATGAGCAGTTCTTC. Its protein product is CASTSGSDDGNEQFF.